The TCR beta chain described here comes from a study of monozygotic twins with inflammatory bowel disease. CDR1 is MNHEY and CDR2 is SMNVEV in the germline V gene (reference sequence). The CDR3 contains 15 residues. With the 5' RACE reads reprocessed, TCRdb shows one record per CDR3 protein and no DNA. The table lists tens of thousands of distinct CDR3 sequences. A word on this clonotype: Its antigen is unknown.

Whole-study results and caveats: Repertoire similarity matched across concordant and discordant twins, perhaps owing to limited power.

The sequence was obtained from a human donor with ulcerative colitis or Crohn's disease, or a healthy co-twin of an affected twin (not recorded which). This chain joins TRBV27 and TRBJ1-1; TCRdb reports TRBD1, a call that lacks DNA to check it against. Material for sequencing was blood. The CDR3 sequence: CASTPQPSRNTEAFF.